This T cell receptor (beta chain) was observed in a study of blood T cell repertoires in COVID-19 (dated by TCRdb to about 2020). For the study in its entirety: Collaborator samples came from the United States, Italy and Spain and covered acute and convalescent phases of COVID-19. The prospective study material was composed of cDNA or gDNA derived from T cells, B-cell-depleted T cells, or PBMCs. The dataset comprised deeply sampled blood TCRbeta repertoires from subjects exposed to, actively infected with, or recovered from COVID-19. The repertoires were released in a freely available public database intended as a resource for research on the immune response to SARS-CoV-2. The samples were drawn from the first 160 participants of the ongoing ImmuneRACE study and from 1,254 subjects provided by 6 global collaborators. A de-identified subject ID, COVID-19 status, age in years and sex were almost always included in the sample metadata. HLA class I and class II types, where available, came from metadata supplied by the sample provider rather than from assay-based typing.

Per the germline V gene (reference sequence), SGHNT is the CDR1 and YYREEE is the CDR2. The germline V and J ends show losses of 4 bases and 3 bases respectively, and no gene match explains 7 bases of the junction. From the cysteine up to the phenylalanine, the CDR3 has a length of 16 residues. The DNA shown is the 48-base CDR3, in frame from base 1. Study-wide findings and limitations: The amount of clinical and demographic metadata varied by source and participant and was provided uncurated.

One collaborating source in Seattle enrolled patients while the patients were actively infected and followed the patients over time throughout the course of disease. The collaborating institutions used their own protocols to collect whole blood in K2EDTA tubes. For TCRbeta analysis, collaborators shipped samples as frozen whole blood, isolated PBMCs, or DNA extracted from either of those sample types. TCRbeta CDR3 regions were amplified from genomic DNA by means of the immunoSEQ Assay, a bias-controlled multiplex PCR. Processing in the source paper ran as follows. Nucleated cell counts per sample were estimated from amplification of reference gene primers within the assay. To quantify the absolute abundance of each unique TCRbeta CDR3 rearrangement, sequence reads were collapsed and filtered. Productive Simpson clonality was computed per sample as the square root of Simpson's diversity index over productive rearrangements. Imported from immuneACCESS, the table was reduced by TCRdb to in-frame sequences with V and J called. These copies leave out some clones; in studies compared against another copy, an unresolved V gene accounts for under half, and the cause of the remainder is not known. V and J calls and clone size are those listed in that table; D and trimming were worked out from the DNA. Across this sample there are 250,000 to 350,000 clones, with around 90% seen only once. The top ten constitute roughly 7% of the sample.

Comments on this clone: Its antigen is still unknown. No base qualities exist here, and no much larger clone lies one base off it.

The material sequenced was peripheral blood. The receptor's source is a woman aged 25 to 39 with COVID-19, enrolled during active disease. The chain is encoded by TRBV5-4 joined to TRBJ2-5, with 12 bases matching TRBD2. The DNA is as follows: TGTGCCAGCAGCGCCCCGAGACTAGCGGGAGAAGAGACCCAGTACTTC. The resulting protein is CASSAPRLAGEETQYF.